One sample yielded the 30 T cell receptor beta chains listed below, sequenced in a study of T cells in Graves' hyperthyroidism and ophthalmopathy. TCR beta CDR3 regions were amplified from RNA transcripts. HTBI primers drove first-round RT-PCR of the TCR CDR3. MiXCR was run by TCRdb on the multiplex PCR reads, yielding one entry per CDR3 protein. This table holds approximately 640,000 distinct CDR3 sequences, 15% to 20% found once. The source material was blood. All receptors come from a man in his forties or fifties with Graves' hyperthyroidism.

In this sample, this clonotype turned up many times. The chain is built from TRBV27 and TRBJ2-7, with TRBD1 matching over 7 bases. CDR1 and CDR2 from the germline V gene are MNHEY and SMNVEV (reference sequence). The CDR3 is made up of 16 amino acids. The J segment lost 5 bases and the V segment lost 0 bases, leaving 10 bases of the junction unmatched. The CDR3 sequence is CASSLSTGALKDEQYF. The DNA of the CDR3 is TGTGCCAGCAGTTTATCTACAGGGGCTCTAAAGGACGAGCAGTACTTC.

The rearrangement uses TRBV20-1 and TRBJ2-5; no clear D. V was shortened by 5 bases and J by 5 bases, with 12 bases between the two germline ends. The CDR3 covers 12 residues. The germline V gene has CDR1 DFQATT and CDR2 SNEGSKA (reference sequence). The chain's CDR3 is CSASDQSETQYF. CDR3 in DNA: TGCAGTGCTTCTGACCAGTCGGAGACCCAGTACTTC.

This clonotype was recorded at least ten times. This chain links TRBV27 with TRBJ1-1; 9 bases are a match to TRBD1. The V segment lost 6 bases and the J segment 4 bases; nucleotides outside the gene matches: 6. Germline V gene data show CDR1 as MNHEY and CDR2 as SMNVEV (reference sequence). CDR3 size: 14 residues. The CDR3 DNA reads TGTGCCAGCAGAACGGACAGGGGAGGCACTGAAGCTTTCTTT. Its translation: CASRTDRGGTEAFF.

This clonotype was found a few times. The chain combines TRBV2 with TRBJ2-7; 12 nucleotides line up with TRBD1. The CDR3 loop spans 14 amino acids. Germline trimming cut 6 bases from V and 5 bases from J; bases unmatched to any gene: 5. CDR1 is SNHLY, CDR2 FYNNEI, per germline. The CDR3 DNA reads as TGTGCCAGCAGAGCGGGACAGGGGGCGGACGAGCAGTACTTC. Amino acid sequence: CASRAGQGADEQYF. The entire variable domain, with the rest obtained from reference TRBV2 and TRBJ2-7, is as follows: EPEVTQTPSHQVTQMGQEVILRCVPISNHLYFYWYRQILGQKVEFLVSFYNNEISEKSEIFDDQFSVERPDGSNFTLKIRSTKLEDSAMYFCASRAGQGADEQYFGPGTRLTVT.

This chain connects TRBV27 to TRBJ2-3; a possible D gene is TRBD2 (6 bases). The germline V gene encodes CDR1 MNHEY and CDR2 SMNVEV (reference sequence). The CDR3 runs 16 residues. With 4 bases removed from V and 0 bases from J, the gap between germline ends came to 14 bases. CDR3 DNA sequence: TGTGCCAGCAGTTCCCGGGACTTCTCTAGCACAGATACGCAGTATTTT. Translated: CASSSRDFSSTDTQYF.

There are many counts of this clonotype. J is TRBJ1-5 and V is TRBV19; 9 nucleotides match TRBD1. J gave up 4 bases and V 5 bases, and 6 bases lay outside the gene matches. CDR3 length: 15 residues. The V gene's germline CDR1 is LNHDA and CDR2 SQIVND (reference sequence). CDR3 protein: CASSGGQGKNQPQHF. CDR3 DNA sequence: TGTGCCAGTAGTGGGGGACAGGGAAAGAATCAGCCCCAGCATTTT.

Comments on this clonotype: This could be a read error, since a much larger clone is one nucleotide away. This sequence joins TRBV7-3 and TRBJ2-2, with 7 bases identical to TRBD2. Looked up from germline, CDR1 is SGHTA and CDR2 is FQGTGA. The CDR3 spans 17 residues. The CDR3: CSSSPHMRGGSTGELFF. The CDR3 region has the DNA TGTTCCAGCAGTCCTCACATGAGGGGCGGGAGCACCGGGGAGCTGTTTTTT. The whole variable domain, filled in from reference TRBV7-3 and TRBJ2-2, reads GAGVSQTPSNKVTEKGKYVELRCDPISGHTALYWYRQSLGQGPEFLIYFQGTGAADDSGLPNDRFFAVRPEGSVSTLKIQRTERGDSAVYLCSSSPHMRGGSTGELFFGEGSRLTVL.

To note about this clonotype: This may be a read error: a much more frequent sequence differs by one nucleotide. The rearrangement joins TRBV28 to TRBJ2-1; 10 positions match TRBD1. The CDR3 runs to 15 residues. The germline CDR1 and CDR2 sequences are MDHEN and SYDVKM. CDR3 in amino acids: CAGSLGATGGVEQFF. The CDR3 DNA reads TGTGCCGGCAGTTTAGGCGCGACAGGGGGCGTTGAACAGTTCTTC.

This clonotype has ten or more counts. The gene calls are TRBV7-2 and TRBJ2-2; possibly TRBD2 for D (6 bases). The CDR3 is 14 residues long. The germline gives CDR1 SGHTA, CDR2 FQGNSA. The V end lost 3 bases, the J end lost 4 bases, and 9 bases lay between the germline ends. As DNA, the CDR3 is TGTGCCAGCAGCTTTGAGGAGGGCACCGGGGAGCTGTTTTTT. Translated, it gives CASSFEEGTGELFF.

The V gene is TRBV7-9, the J gene TRBJ2-3; possible D gene TRBD2, 5 bases. Germline CDR1 and CDR2: SEHNR and FQNEAQ (reference sequence). V was trimmed by 1 base and J by 4 bases, leaving 9 bases between them. The CDR3 loop spans 14 amino acids. The CDR3 loop is CASSLDVDSDTQYF. The DNA of the CDR3 is TGTGCCAGCAGCTTAGACGTGGACTCAGATACGCAGTATTTT.

The sample holds one count of this clonotype. Germline is not matched at one junction end, which may reflect a read error. This sequence joins TRBV4-3 and TRBJ2-7; D is undetermined. Germline V gene lookup returns CDR1 LGHNA and CDR2 YSLEER. The CDR3 is made up of 14 amino acids. CDR3 in amino acids: CASSSRFPSHEQYF. In DNA, the CDR3 is TGCGCCAGCAGCTCTCGATTTCCCTCCCACGAGCAGTACTTC.

This clonotype was seen repeatedly, ten times or more. The V call is TRBV9, the J call TRBJ1-1; D is ambiguous. V lost 0 bases to trimming and J lost 1 base, with 7 bases between them. Germline loops: CDR1 SGDLS, CDR2 YYNGEE. This CDR3 has 14 residues. The CDR3 nucleotides read TGTGCCAGCAGCGTAGTCCCCGAGAACACTGAAGCTTTCTTT. This encodes CASSVVPENTEAFF.

This clonotype was counted a few times. V gene TRBV3-1 combines with J gene TRBJ2-5, with 10 bases aligning to TRBD2. V lost 1 base, J lost 5 bases, and 10 bases stayed unmatched. This CDR3 contains 17 residues. The germline gives CDR1 LGHDT, CDR2 YNNKEL (reference sequence). The CDR3 region is CASSQASSGSLRETQYF. In DNA, the CDR3 is TGTGCCAGCAGCCAAGCTTCTAGCGGGAGCCTGCGGGAGACCCAGTACTTC.

The chain carries TRBV11-2 and TRBJ2-3; D might be TRBD2 (5 bases). The V gene's germline CDR1 is SGHAT and CDR2 FQNNGV. The V end was cut by 8 bases, the J end by 5 bases, with 17 bases between. The CDR3 sequence is 14 residues long. The DNA of the CDR3 is TGTGCCAGCGGTCCGACTATCGGCAGAGATACGCAGTATTTT. Translated, it gives CASGPTIGRDTQYF. The full variable domain, completed using reference TRBV11-2 and TRBJ2-3, is EAGVAQSPRYKIIEKRQSVAFWCNPISGHATLYWYQQILGQGPKLLIQFQNNGVVDDSQLPKDRFSAERLKGVDSTLKIQPAKLEDSAVYLCASGPTIGRDTQYFGPGTRLTVL.

This chain connects TRBV7-9 to TRBJ1-1; D gene uncertain. Trimming took off 8 bases at V and 0 bases at J, with 13 bases between the two ends. The germline V gene has CDR1 SEHNR and CDR2 FQNEAQ (reference sequence). The CDR3 is 14 residues long. CDR3 in DNA: TGTGCCAGCCGGGAGGGCAAGATGAACACTGAAGCTTTCTTT. Translating it yields CASREGKMNTEAFF.

This clonotype appeared a few times. This sequence joins TRBV6-1 and TRBJ1-6, with D possibly matching TRBD1 (5 bases). Germline assignment: CDR1 MNHNS and CDR2 SASEGT. V gave up 6 bases and J gave up 5 bases, with 14 bases separating them. This CDR3 has 15 amino acids. CDR3 loop: CASRPSHRNNSPLHF. The CDR3 DNA reads as TGTGCCAGCAGACCCTCACACAGGAATAATTCACCCCTCCACTTT.

V usage is TRBV27 and J usage is TRBJ2-7; D gene unclear. The ends were cut back, 2 bases at V and 2 bases at J, with 16 bases in the middle. CDR1 is MNHEY and CDR2 is SMNVEV in the germline V gene (reference sequence). CDR3 length equals 16 residues. CDR3 sequence: CASSLPLGMSAYEQYF. The CDR3, as DNA: TGTGCCAGCAGTTTACCCCTCGGCATGTCGGCCTACGAGCAGTACTTC.

The chain joins TRBV5-1 to TRBJ1-4, with D maybe TRBD1 (6 bases). In germline, CDR1 is SGHRS, CDR2 YFSETQ. V was clipped by 5 bases and J by 8 bases, with 19 bases between them. The CDR3 runs 15 residues. The CDR3 DNA reads TGCGCCAGCAGGTATGACGCACAGGGCTACGAAAAACTGTTTTTT. Translating gives CASRYDAQGYEKLFF. Full variable domain (remainder filled in from reference TRBV5-1 and TRBJ1-4): KAGVTQTPRYLIKTRGQQVTLSCSPISGHRSVSWYQQTPGQGLQFLFEYFSETQRNKGNFPGRFSGRQFSNSRSEMNVSTLELGDSALYLCASRYDAQGYEKLFFGSGTQLSVL.

This clonotype was detected a few times. The genes are TRBV15 and TRBJ2-1; no clear D. This CDR3 has 16 amino acids. The germline gives CDR1 LNHNV, CDR2 YYDKDF (reference sequence). The V end was cut by 3 bases, the J end by 3 bases, with 15 bases between. CDR3 residues: CATSRARRSDYNEQFF. CDR3 bases: TGTGCCACCAGCAGGGCAAGAAGGAGCGACTACAATGAGCAGTTCTTC.

Regarding this clonotype: This clone may be a read error of a much larger clone one base away. V and J are TRBV6-2 or TRBV6-3 and TRBJ1-2; D remains unclear. CDR3 length: 13 amino acids. The V end lost 7 bases, the J end lost 6 bases, and 15 bases lay between the germline ends. Germline CDR1 MNHEY, CDR2 SVGEGT. Here the CDR3 reads CASKVGRNDGYTF. The CDR3 DNA reads as TGTGCCAGCAAGGTTGGCCGAAACGATGGCTACACCTTC.

This clonotype was recorded only once. This may stem from a read error, because a much larger clone lies one nucleotide away. The rearrangement uses TRBV19 and TRBJ1-5, with 8 nucleotides matching TRBD1. Germline CDR1 reads LNHDA; CDR2 reads SQIVND (reference sequence). The CDR3 sequence is 13 residues long. DNA for the CDR3: TGTGCCAGTAGTGGACAGGGTTTTCAGGCCCAGCATTTT. Protein: CASSGQGFQAQHF.

This clonotype was seen a handful of times. The rearrangement joins TRBV10-3 to TRBJ1-5; D is undetermined. CDR1 is ENHRY and CDR2 is SYGVKD in the germline V gene. This CDR3 is built from 15 residues. Trimming pared 0 bases from V and 0 bases from J, leaving 6 bases between. CDR3 sequence reads: CAISESSYSNQPQHF. The CDR3 DNA is TGTGCCATCAGTGAGTCGTCTTATAGCAATCAGCCCCAGCATTTT.

This chain uses TRBV6-2 or TRBV6-3 with TRBJ2-1, with no clear D. The V end was cut by 0 bases, the J end by 10 bases, with 7 bases between. The CDR3 sequence is 12 residues long. Germline V gives CDR1 MNHEY, CDR2 SVGEGT. The CDR3 is CASSYSFYEQFF. CDR3 in DNA: TGTGCCAGCAGTTACTCCTTCTACGAGCAGTTCTTC.

This clonotype came up a few times. The rearrangement links TRBV20-1 to TRBJ1-2; weak D call: TRBD1 (5 bases). Germline CDR1 and CDR2: DFQATT and SNEGSKA (reference sequence). The CDR3 spans 15 residues. V lost 0 bases, J lost 5 bases, and 16 bases lay in between. Here the CDR3 DNA reads TGCAGTGCTAGAGATCCGGGGCCCGGGCTATATGGCTACACCTTC. It specifies CSARDPGPGLYGYTF.

This clonotype was seen a few times. The chain links TRBV28 to TRBJ1-6; D is ambiguous. Trimming took 5 bases from V and 9 from J, leaving 11 bases between them. Germline assignment: CDR1 MDHEN and CDR2 SYDVKM. The CDR3 is 13 residues long. CDR3 region: CASSPRGISPLHF. CDR3 bases: TGTGCCAGCAGTCCGCGGGGAATTTCACCCCTCCACTTT.

About this clonotype: A read error is possible here, since a much larger clone lies one base away. The genes are TRBV11-2 and TRBJ2-5, with 7 bases identical to TRBD2. The CDR3 runs to 17 residues. CDR1 is SGHAT, CDR2 FQNNGV, per germline. As DNA, the CDR3 is TGTGCCAGCAGCTTAGAAGTGTTGGTAGCGGGCGAAGAGAACCAGTACTTC. Protein sequence: CASSLEVLVAGEENQYF.

This clonotype came up a few times. The gene calls are TRBV7-2 and TRBJ2-1, with D tentatively TRBD2 (6 bases). The CDR3 extends over 14 amino acids. Germline assignment: CDR1 SGHTA and CDR2 FQGNSA. Deletions cut 3 bases from V and 4 bases from J, with 10 bases between. The CDR3, as DNA: TGTGCCAGCAGCTTCCAAGGGACTTACAATGAGCAGTTCTTC. Translating gives CASSFQGTYNEQFF.

There are many counts of this clonotype. The chain couples TRBV29-1 to TRBJ1-1, with TRBD1 identical over 7 bases. V gave up 0 bases and J gave up 8 bases; unmatched junction bases: 3. The germline V gene has CDR1 SQVTM and CDR2 ANQGSEA. CDR3 length: 12 amino acids. As DNA, the CDR3 is TGCAGCGTTGAAGATAGGGGGCCCGAAGCTTTCTTT. This translates into CSVEDRGPEAFF.

The chain is built from TRBV12-3 or TRBV12-4 and TRBJ2-2; possible D gene TRBD2, 5 bases. The CDR3 consists of 13 residues. V was clipped by 6 bases and J by 5 bases, with 10 bases between them. The CDR3 nucleotides read TGTGCCAGCAGCCGTAGCGAAACCGGGGAGCTGTTTTTT. Amino acid sequence: CASSRSETGELFF.

This chain connects TRBV28 to TRBJ1-5, with 7 bases aligning to TRBD1. J was trimmed by 1 base and V by 7 bases; bases with no gene match: 7. Per the germline V gene, CDR1 is MDHEN and CDR2 is SYDVKM. This CDR3 region has 15 residues. The CDR3 sequence: CASITPGQSNQPQHF. The CDR3 region has the DNA TGTGCCAGCATAACACCGGGACAGAGCAATCAGCCCCAGCATTTT.